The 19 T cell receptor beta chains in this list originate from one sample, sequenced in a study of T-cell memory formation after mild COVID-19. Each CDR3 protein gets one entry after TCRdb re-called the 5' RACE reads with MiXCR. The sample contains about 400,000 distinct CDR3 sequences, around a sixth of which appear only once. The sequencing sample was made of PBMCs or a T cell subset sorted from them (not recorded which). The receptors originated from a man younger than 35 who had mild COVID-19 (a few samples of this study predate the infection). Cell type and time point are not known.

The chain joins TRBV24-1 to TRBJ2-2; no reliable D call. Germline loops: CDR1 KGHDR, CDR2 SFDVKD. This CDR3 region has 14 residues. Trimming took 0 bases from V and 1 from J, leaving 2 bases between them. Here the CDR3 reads CATSDLENTGELFF. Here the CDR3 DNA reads TGTGCCACCAGTGATTTGGAGAACACCGGGGAGCTGTTTTTT.

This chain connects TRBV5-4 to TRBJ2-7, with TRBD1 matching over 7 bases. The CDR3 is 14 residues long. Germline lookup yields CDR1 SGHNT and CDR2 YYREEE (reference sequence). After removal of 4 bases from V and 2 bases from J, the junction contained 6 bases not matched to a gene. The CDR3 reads CASSNRDRTYEQYF. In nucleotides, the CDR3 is TGTGCCAGCAGCAACCGGGACAGAACCTACGAGCAGTACTTC.

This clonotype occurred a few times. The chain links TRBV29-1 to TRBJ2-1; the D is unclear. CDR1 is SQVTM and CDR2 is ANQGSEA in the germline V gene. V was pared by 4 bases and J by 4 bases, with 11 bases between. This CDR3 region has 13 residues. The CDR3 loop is CSVALGLYNEQFF. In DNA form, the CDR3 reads TGCAGCGTTGCCCTAGGATTATACAATGAGCAGTTCTTC.

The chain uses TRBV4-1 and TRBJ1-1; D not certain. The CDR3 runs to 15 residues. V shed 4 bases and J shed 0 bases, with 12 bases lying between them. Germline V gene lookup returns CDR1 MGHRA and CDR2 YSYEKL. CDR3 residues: CASSPQVGMNTEAFF. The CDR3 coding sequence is TGCGCCAGCAGCCCGCAAGTAGGGATGAACACTGAAGCTTTCTTT.

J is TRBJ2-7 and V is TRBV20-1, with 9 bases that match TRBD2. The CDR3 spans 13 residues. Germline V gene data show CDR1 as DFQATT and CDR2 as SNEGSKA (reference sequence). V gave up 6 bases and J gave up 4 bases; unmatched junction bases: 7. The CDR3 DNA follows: TGCAGTGCCCCCGGACTAGCGAATTACGAGCAGTACTTC. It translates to CSAPGLANYEQYF.

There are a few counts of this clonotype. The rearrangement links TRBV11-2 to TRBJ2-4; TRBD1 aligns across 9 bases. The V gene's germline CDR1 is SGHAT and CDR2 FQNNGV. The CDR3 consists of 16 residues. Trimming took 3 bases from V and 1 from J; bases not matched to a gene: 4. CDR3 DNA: TGTGCCAGCAGCTTCCACAGGGGGCTCGCCAAAAACATTCAGTACTTC. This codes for CASSFHRGLAKNIQYF. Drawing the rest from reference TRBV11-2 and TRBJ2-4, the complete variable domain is EAGVAQSPRYKIIEKRQSVAFWCNPISGHATLYWYQQILGQGPKLLIQFQNNGVVDDSQLPKDRFSAERLKGVDSTLKIQPAKLEDSAVYLCASSFHRGLAKNIQYFGAGTRLSVL.

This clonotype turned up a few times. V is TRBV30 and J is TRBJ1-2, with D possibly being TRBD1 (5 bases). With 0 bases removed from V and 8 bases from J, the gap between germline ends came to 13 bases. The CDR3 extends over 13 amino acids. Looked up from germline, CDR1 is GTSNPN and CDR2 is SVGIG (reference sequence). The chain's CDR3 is CAWSVLAGDGYTF. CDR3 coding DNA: TGTGCCTGGAGTGTACTGGCGGGGGACGGCTACACCTTC. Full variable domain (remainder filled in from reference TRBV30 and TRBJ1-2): SQTIHQWPATLVQPVGSPLSLECTVEGTSNPNLYWYRQAAGRGLQLLFYSVGIGQISSEVPQNLSASRPQDRQFILSSKKLLLSDSGFYLCAWSVLAGDGYTFGSGTRLTVV.

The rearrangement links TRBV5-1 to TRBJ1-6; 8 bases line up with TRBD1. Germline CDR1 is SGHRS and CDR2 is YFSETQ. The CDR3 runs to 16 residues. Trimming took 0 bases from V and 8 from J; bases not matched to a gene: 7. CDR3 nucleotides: TGCGCCAGCAGCTTGGGCCCAGGGGGCTTTGATTCACCCCTCCACTTT. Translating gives CASSLGPGGFDSPLHF.

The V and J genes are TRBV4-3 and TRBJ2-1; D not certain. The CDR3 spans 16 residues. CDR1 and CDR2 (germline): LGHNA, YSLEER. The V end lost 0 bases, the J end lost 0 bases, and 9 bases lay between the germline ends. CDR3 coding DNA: TGCGCCAGCAGCCAAGAGATCAAGAGCTCCTACAATGAGCAGTTCTTC. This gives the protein CASSQEIKSSYNEQFF.

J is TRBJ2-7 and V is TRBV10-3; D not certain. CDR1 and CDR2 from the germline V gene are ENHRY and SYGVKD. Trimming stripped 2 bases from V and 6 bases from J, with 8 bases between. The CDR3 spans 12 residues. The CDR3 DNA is TGTGCCATCAGTGAGCGGCCTGGCGAGCAGTACGTC. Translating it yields CAISERPGEQYV.

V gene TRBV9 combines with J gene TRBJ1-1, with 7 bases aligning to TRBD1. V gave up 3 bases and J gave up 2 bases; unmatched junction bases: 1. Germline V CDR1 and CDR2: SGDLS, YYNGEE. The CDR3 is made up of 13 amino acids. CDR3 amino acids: CASSGDSNTEAFF. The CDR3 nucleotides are TGTGCCAGCAGCGGGGACAGTAACACTGAAGCTTTCTTT. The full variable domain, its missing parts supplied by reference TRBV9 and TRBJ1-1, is DSGVTQTPKHLITATGQRVTLRCSPRSGDLSVYWYQQSLDQGLQFLIQYYNGEERAKGNILERFSAQQFPDLHSELNLSSLELGDSALYFCASSGDSNTEAFFGQGTRLTVV.

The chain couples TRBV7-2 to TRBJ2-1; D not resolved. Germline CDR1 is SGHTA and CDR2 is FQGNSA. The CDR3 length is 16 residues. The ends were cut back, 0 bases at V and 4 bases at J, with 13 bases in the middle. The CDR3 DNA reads TGTGCCAGCAGCTTAGCGTTTGCTATCGGTTACAATGAGCAGTTCTTC. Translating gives CASSLAFAIGYNEQFF.

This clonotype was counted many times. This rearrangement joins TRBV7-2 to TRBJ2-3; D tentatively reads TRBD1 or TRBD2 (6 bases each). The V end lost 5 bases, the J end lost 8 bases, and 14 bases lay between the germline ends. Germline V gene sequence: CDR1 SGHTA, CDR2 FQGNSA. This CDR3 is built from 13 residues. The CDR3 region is CASSPPGAITQYF. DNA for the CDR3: TGTGCCAGCAGCCCCCCGGGGGCCATTACGCAGTATTTT.

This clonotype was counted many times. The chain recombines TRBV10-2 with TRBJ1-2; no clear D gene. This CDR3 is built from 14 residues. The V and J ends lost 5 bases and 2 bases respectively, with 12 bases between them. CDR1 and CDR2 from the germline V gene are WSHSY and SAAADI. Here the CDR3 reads CASSSRSWNYGYTF. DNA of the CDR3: TGCGCCAGCAGTTCTAGGTCTTGGAACTATGGCTACACCTTC.

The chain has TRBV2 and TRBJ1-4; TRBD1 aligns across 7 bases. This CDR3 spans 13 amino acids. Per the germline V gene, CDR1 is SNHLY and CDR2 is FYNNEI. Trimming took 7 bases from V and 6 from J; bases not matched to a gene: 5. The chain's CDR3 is CASKAGGDEKLFF. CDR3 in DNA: TGTGCCAGCAAGGCAGGGGGGGATGAAAAACTGTTTTTT.

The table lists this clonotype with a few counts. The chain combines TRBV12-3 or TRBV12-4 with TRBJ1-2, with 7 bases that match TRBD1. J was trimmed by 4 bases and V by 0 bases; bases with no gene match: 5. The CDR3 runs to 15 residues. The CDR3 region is CASSLAWDSIYGYTF. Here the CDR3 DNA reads TGTGCCAGCAGTTTAGCGTGGGACAGTATCTATGGCTACACCTTC.

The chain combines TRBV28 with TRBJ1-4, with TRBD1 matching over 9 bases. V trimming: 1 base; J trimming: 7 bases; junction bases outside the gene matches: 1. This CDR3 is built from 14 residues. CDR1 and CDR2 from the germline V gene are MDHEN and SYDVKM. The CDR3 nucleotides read TGTGCCAGCAGTTTATCGGACAGGGGTGAAAAACTGTTTTTT. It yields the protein CASSLSDRGEKLFF.

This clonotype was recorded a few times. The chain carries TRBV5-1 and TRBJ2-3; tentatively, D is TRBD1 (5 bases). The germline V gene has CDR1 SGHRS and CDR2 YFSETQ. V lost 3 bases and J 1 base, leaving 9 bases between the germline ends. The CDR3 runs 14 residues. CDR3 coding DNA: TGCGCCAGCAGCTCAGGGCCCCGCACAGATACGCAGTATTTT. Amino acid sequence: CASSSGPRTDTQYF.

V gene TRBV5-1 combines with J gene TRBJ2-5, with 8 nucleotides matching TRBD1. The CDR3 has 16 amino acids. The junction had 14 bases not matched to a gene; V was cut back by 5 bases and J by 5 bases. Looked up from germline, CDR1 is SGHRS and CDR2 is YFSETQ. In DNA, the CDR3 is TGCGCCAGCAGAATGGGCGGTGGACAGGGCGGCGAGACCCAGTACTTC. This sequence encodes CASRMGGGQGGETQYF.